These 14 T cell receptor beta chains came from one sample sequenced in a study of identical twins. From the 5' RACE reads, TCRdb called clonotypes with MiXCR, one entry per CDR3 protein. The repertoire holds 750,000 to 950,000 distinct CDR3 sequences, with around an eighth as singletons. These same data were also listed under a study on yellow fever vaccine responses in identical twins.

Material for sequencing was PBMCs. These TCRs come from a woman aged 18-35 years in good health.

As to this clonotype: Possible read error: a much larger clone is one base away. This chain links TRBV20-1 with TRBJ2-2, with D possibly matching TRBD1 (6 bases). Trimming pared 5 bases from V and 6 bases from J, leaving 16 bases between. The CDR3 spans 14 residues. CDR1 and CDR2 from the germline V gene are DFQATT and SNEGSKA (reference sequence). DNA for the CDR3: TGCAGTGCTCCCCGGACAGAGGGATCCGGGGAGCTGTTTTTT. Protein product: CSAPRTEGSGELFF.

This clonotype was detected a few times. The chain combines TRBV12-3 or TRBV12-4 with TRBJ1-5, with 8 bases lining up with TRBD1. The CDR3 length is 16 residues. V was clipped by 7 bases and J by 0 bases; unmatched bases: 8. Written as DNA, the CDR3 is TGTGCCAGCACCTCAGGGGGCGTCTATAGCAATCAGCCCCAGCATTTT. This encodes CASTSGGVYSNQPQHF.

This clonotype was picked up a small number of times. DNA for the CDR3: TGTGCCAGGAAGACAGGGTTCCCAGATACGCAGTATTTT. Translating it yields CARKTGFPDTQYF. The chain has TRBV13 and TRBJ2-3; TRBD1 matches 7 bases. The CDR3 runs 13 residues. Germline assignment: CDR1 PRHDT and CDR2 FYEKMQ (reference sequence). V lost 9 bases, J lost 4 bases, and 7 bases stayed unmatched.

The rearrangement links TRBV7-9 to TRBJ2-1; perhaps TRBD2 as D (5 bases). The CDR3 extends over 15 amino acids. The V and J ends lost 1 base and 6 bases respectively, with 13 bases between them. Germline V gene lookup returns CDR1 SEHNR and CDR2 FQNEAQ (reference sequence). CDR3 DNA: TGTGCCAGCAGCTTAGGGCAAGCGGAGGTCAATGAGCAGTTCTTC. Its translation: CASSLGQAEVNEQFF.

The rearrangement links TRBV15 to TRBJ1-2, with a weak D call TRBD1 (5 bases). The CDR3 is 11 amino acids. The V end lost 4 bases, the J end lost 7 bases, and 7 bases lay between the germline ends. CDR1 LNHNV and CDR2 YYDKDF come from the germline V gene (reference sequence). Written as DNA, the CDR3 is TGTGCCACCAGCAAAGGGGTTGGCTACACCTTC. Protein product: CATSKGVGYTF. The whole variable domain, filled in from reference TRBV15 and TRBJ1-2, reads DAMVIQNPRYQVTQFGKPVTLSCSQTLNHNVMYWYQQKSSQAPKLLFHYYDKDFNNEADTPDNFQSRRPNTSFCFLDIRSPGLGDTAMYLCATSKGVGYTFGSGTRLTVV.

This clonotype was seen only a few times. V usage is TRBV10-1 and J usage is TRBJ2-2; 7 nucleotides line up with TRBD1. The CDR3 loop spans 13 amino acids. V was clipped by 11 bases and J by 6 bases; unmatched bases: 9. CDR1 is WNHNN, CDR2 SYGVQD, per germline (reference sequence). The CDR3 coding sequence is TGCGCCGCATGGCGGCAGGGGGCCGGGGAGCTGTTTTTT. Encoded protein: CAAWRQGAGELFF.

The rearrangement links TRBV15 to TRBJ2-2; D ambiguous. This CDR3 contains 17 residues. The germline V and J ends were trimmed by 0 bases and 1 base, with 12 bases remaining between them. Looked up from germline, CDR1 is LNHNV and CDR2 is YYDKDF (reference sequence). The CDR3 nucleotides read TGTGCCACCAGCAGAGAGGGATTTGCGAAGAACACCGGGGAGCTGTTTTTT. As protein: CATSREGFAKNTGELFF.

The chain is built from TRBV28 and TRBJ2-5; D may be TRBD2 (6 bases). The V gene lost 2 bases and the J gene lost 3 bases, with 10 bases spanning the gap. This CDR3 contains 14 residues. Germline-derived CDR1 and CDR2 are MDHEN and SYDVKM. Here the CDR3 DNA reads TGTGCCAGCAGTTTAGGACTACCCGAAGAGACCCAGTACTTC. This translates into CASSLGLPEETQYF.

This chain uses TRBV12-3 or TRBV12-4 with TRBJ2-1; D is uncertain. Trimming took 3 bases from V and 10 from J, leaving 10 bases between them. CDR3 length equals 12 residues. The CDR3: CASSFEFREQFF. Here the CDR3 DNA reads TGTGCCAGCAGTTTCGAGTTTAGGGAGCAGTTCTTC.

The chain combines TRBV2 with TRBJ2-7; D tentatively reads TRBD1 or TRBD2 (5 bases each). The CDR3 spans 14 residues. The germline V gene encodes CDR1 SNHLY and CDR2 FYNNEI. The ends were cut back, 8 bases at V and 3 bases at J, with 17 bases in the middle. The CDR3, as DNA: TGTGCCAGCCGTGGGGAGACAGCACGCTACGAGCAGTACTTC. It yields the protein CASRGETARYEQYF.

The rearrangement joins TRBV20-1 to TRBJ2-3, with D possibly being TRBD2 (5 bases). V lost 1 base, J lost 0 bases, and 14 bases lay in between. Germline CDR1 DFQATT, CDR2 SNEGSKA (reference sequence). CDR3 length equals 16 residues. Here the CDR3 DNA reads TGCAGTGCTAGAGGGCGGGCGTACACTAGCACAGATACGCAGTATTTT. Translated, it gives CSARGRAYTSTDTQYF.

This clonotype came up a few times. The CDR3 DNA sequence: TGTGCCAGTAGTATAGGGCTAGCTTATGGTGAGCAGTTCTTC. Translation gives CASSIGLAYGEQFF. V is TRBV19 and J is TRBJ2-1, with D possibly being TRBD2 (5 bases). The V end lost 1 base, the J end lost 9 bases, and 13 bases lay between the germline ends. The CDR3 totals 14 residues. Germline CDR1 reads LNHDA; CDR2 reads SQIVND (reference sequence).

The chain combines TRBV5-1 with TRBJ2-1; TRBD1 or TRBD2 may be the D gene (5 bases each). The germline V gene encodes CDR1 SGHRS and CDR2 YFSETQ. The V and J ends lost 0 bases and 4 bases respectively, with 17 bases between them. This CDR3 comprises 17 residues. The CDR3: CASSLAFSGTVYNEQFF. For the CDR3, the DNA is TGCGCCAGCAGCTTGGCCTTCTCTGGGACGGTATACAATGAGCAGTTCTTC. The variable domain in full, with the rest retrieved from reference TRBV5-1 and TRBJ2-1, is KAGVTQTPRYLIKTRGQQVTLSCSPISGHRSVSWYQQTPGQGLQFLFEYFSETQRNKGNFPGRFSGRQFSNSRSEMNVSTLELGDSALYLCASSLAFSGTVYNEQFFGPGTRLTVL.

This clonotype was counted ten times or more. This sequence joins TRBV4-2 and TRBJ2-5; D remains unclear. This CDR3 has 12 amino acids. The V end lost 8 bases, the J end lost 1 base, and 8 bases lay between the germline ends. Germline loops: CDR1 LGHNA, CDR2 YNFKEQ. The CDR3 DNA reads TGTGCCAGCGGAGACCTCCAAGAGACCCAGTACTTC. It yields the protein CASGDLQETQYF.